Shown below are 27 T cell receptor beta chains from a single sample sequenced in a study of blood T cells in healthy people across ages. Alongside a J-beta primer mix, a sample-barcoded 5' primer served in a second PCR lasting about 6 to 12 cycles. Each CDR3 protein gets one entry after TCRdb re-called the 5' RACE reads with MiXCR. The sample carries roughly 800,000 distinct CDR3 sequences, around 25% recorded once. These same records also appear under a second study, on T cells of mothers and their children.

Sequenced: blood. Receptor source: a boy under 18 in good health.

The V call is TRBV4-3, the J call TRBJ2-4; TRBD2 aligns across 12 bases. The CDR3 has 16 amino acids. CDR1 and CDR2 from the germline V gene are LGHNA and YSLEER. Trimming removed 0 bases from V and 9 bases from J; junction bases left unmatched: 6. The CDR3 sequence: CASSQDTSGGRAIQYF. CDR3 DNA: TGCGCCAGCAGCCAAGATACTAGCGGGGGGAGGGCCATTCAGTACTTC.

The CDR3 here is CASSQPGQGEETQYF. The CDR3 nucleotides read TGTGCCAGCAGCCAGCCGGGACAGGGAGAAGAGACCCAGTACTTC. J is TRBJ2-5 and V is TRBV3-1, with TRBD1 matching over 9 bases. The length of the CDR3 is 15 residues. Germline CDR1 and CDR2: LGHDT and YNNKEL (reference sequence). J gave up 3 bases and V 3 bases, and 5 bases lay outside the gene matches.

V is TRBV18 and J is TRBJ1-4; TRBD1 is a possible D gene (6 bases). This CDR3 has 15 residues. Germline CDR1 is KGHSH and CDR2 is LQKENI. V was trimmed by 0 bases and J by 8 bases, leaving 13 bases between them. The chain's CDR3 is CASSPPSGAGEKLFF. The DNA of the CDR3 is TGTGCCAGCTCACCACCGTCGGGGGCAGGGGAAAAACTGTTTTTT. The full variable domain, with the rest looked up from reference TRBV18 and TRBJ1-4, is NAGVMQNPRHLVRRRGQEARLRCSPMKGHSHVYWYRQLPEEGLKFMVYLQKENIIDESGMPKERFSAEFPKEGPSILRIQQVVRGDSAAYFCASSPPSGAGEKLFFGSGTQLSVL.

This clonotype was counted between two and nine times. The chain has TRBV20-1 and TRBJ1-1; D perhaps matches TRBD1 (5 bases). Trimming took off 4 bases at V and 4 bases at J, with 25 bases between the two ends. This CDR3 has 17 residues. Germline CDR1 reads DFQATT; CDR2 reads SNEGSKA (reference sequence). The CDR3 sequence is CSATQTNPDSFTTEAFF. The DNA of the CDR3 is TGCAGTGCTACACAAACCAACCCAGACAGTTTTACCACTGAAGCTTTCTTT.

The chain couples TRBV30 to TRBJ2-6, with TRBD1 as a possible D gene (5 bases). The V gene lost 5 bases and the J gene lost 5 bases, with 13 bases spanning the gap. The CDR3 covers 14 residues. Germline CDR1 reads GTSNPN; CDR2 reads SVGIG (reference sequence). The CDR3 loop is CAWQSRERANVLTF. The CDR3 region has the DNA TGTGCCTGGCAGAGCAGGGAACGGGCCAACGTCCTGACTTTC.

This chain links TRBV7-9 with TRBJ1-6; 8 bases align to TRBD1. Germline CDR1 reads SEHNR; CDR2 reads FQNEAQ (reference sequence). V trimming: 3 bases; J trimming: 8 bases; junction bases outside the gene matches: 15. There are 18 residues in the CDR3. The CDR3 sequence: CASSFWTGISTSDSPLHF. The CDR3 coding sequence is TGTGCCAGCAGCTTTTGGACAGGGATTTCTACCAGCGATTCACCCCTCCACTTT.

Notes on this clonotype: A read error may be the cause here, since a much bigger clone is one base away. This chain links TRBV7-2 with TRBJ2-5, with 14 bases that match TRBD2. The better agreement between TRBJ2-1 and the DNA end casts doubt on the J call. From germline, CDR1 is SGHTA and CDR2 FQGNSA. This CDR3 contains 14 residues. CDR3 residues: CASSSGLAGVEQFF. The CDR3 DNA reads TGTGCCAGCAGCTCGGGACTAGCGGGAGTTGAGCAGTTCTTC.

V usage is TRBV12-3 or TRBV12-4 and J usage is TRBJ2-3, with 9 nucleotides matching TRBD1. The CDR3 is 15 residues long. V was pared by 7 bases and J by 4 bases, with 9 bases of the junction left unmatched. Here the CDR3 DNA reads TGTGCCAGCACTCTAGGGGACAGGGTGGCAGATACGCAGTATTTT. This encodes CASTLGDRVADTQYF.

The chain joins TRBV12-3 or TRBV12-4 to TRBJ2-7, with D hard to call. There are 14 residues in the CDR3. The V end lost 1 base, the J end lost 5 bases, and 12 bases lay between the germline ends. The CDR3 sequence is CASSLVSGADEQYF. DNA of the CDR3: TGTGCCAGCAGTTTAGTCTCAGGCGCCGACGAGCAGTACTTC.

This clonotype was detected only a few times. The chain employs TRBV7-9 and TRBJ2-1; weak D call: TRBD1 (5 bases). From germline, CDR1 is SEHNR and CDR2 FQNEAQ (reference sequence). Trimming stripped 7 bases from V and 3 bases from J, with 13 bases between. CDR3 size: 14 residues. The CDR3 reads CASTLGQGYNEQFF. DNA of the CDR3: TGTGCCAGCACCCTTGGGCAGGGCTACAATGAGCAGTTCTTC.

CDR3 sequence (DNA): TGCGCCAGCCAGCCAGGACTAGCGGGAGGCAATGAGCAGTTCTTC. It encodes CASQPGLAGGNEQFF. V usage is TRBV4-1 and J usage is TRBJ2-1; TRBD2 matches at 14 bases. V gave up 8 bases and J gave up 6 bases; unmatched junction bases: 6. Per germline, CDR1 MGHRA and CDR2 YSYEKL. This CDR3 region has 15 residues.

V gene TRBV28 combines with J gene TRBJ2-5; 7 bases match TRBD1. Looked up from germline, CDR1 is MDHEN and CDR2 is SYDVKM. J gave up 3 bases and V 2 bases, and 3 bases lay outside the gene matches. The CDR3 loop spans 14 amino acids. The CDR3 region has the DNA TGTGCCAGCAGTTTAGGACAGGTAGAAGAGACCCAGTACTTC. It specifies CASSLGQVEETQYF.

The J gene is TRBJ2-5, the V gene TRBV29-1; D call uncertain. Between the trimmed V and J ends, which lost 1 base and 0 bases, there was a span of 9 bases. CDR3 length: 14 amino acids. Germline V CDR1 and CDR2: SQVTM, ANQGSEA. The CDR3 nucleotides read TGCAGCGTTGAAGTGCAGGAGTACCAAGAGACCCAGTACTTC. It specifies CSVEVQEYQETQYF.

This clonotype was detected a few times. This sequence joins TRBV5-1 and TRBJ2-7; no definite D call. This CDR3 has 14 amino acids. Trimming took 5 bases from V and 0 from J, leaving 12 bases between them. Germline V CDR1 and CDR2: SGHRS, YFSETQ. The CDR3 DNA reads TGCGCCAGCAGGGTCACGAGGAGCTCCTACGAGCAGTACTTC. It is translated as CASRVTRSSYEQYF. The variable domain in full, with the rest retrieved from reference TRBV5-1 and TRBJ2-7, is KAGVTQTPRYLIKTRGQQVTLSCSPISGHRSVSWYQQTPGQGLQFLFEYFSETQRNKGNFPGRFSGRQFSNSRSEMNVSTLELGDSALYLCASRVTRSSYEQYFGPGTRLTVT.

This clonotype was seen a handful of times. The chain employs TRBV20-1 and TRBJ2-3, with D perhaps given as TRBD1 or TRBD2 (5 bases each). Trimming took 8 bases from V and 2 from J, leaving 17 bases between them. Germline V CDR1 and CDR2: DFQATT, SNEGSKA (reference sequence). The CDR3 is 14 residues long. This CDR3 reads CSIRPGLNTDTQYF. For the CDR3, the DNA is TGCAGTATTAGGCCGGGGCTCAACACAGATACGCAGTATTTT.

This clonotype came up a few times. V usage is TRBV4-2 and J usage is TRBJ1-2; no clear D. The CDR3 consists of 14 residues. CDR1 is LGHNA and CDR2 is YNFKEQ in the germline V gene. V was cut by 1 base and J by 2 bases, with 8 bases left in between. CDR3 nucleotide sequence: TGTGCCAGCAGCCAAGTCGAGATCAACTATGGCTACACCTTC. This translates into CASSQVEINYGYTF.

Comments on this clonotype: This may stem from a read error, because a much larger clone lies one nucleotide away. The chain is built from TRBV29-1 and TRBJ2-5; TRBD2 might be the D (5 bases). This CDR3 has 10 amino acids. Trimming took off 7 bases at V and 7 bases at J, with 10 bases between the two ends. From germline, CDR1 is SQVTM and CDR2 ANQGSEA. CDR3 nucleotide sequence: TGCAGCGGAGGGAAAGGGACCCAGTACTTC. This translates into CSGGKGTQYF.

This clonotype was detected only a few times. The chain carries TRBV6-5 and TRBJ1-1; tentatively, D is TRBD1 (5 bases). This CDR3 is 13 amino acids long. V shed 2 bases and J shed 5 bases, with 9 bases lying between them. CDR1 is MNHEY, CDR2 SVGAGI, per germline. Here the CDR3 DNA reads TGTGCCAGCAGTTACCAGAGGGGAACTGAAGCTTTCTTT. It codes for CASSYQRGTEAFF.

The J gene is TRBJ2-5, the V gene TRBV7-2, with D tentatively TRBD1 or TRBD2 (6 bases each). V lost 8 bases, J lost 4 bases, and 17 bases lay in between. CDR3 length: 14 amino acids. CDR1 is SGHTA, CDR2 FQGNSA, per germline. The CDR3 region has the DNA TGTGCCAGCGGTAGGGGGGCCGGGATAGAGACCCAGTACTTC. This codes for CASGRGAGIETQYF.

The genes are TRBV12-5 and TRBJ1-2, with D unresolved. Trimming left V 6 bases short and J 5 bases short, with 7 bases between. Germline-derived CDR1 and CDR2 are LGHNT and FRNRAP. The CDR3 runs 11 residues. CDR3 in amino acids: CASGAWYGYTF. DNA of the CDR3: TGTGCTAGTGGAGCCTGGTATGGCTACACCTTC.

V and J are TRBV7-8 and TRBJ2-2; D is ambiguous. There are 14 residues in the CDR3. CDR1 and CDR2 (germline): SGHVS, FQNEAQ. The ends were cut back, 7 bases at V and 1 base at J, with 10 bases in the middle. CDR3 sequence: CASIGLKNTGELFF. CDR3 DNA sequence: TGTGCCAGCATAGGGCTTAAGAACACCGGGGAGCTGTTTTTT.

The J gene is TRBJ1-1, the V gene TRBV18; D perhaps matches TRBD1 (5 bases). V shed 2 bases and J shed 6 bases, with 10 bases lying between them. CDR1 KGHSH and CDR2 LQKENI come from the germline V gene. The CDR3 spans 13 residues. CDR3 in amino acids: CASSPMTVPEAFF. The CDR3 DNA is TGTGCCAGCTCACCAATGACAGTGCCTGAAGCTTTCTTT.

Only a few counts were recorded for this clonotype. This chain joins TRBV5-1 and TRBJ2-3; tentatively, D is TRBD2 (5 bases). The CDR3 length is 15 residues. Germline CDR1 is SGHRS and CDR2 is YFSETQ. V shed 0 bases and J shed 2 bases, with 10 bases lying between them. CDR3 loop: CASSLAEGYTDTQYF. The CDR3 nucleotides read TGCGCCAGCAGCTTGGCAGAGGGCTACACAGATACGCAGTATTTT.

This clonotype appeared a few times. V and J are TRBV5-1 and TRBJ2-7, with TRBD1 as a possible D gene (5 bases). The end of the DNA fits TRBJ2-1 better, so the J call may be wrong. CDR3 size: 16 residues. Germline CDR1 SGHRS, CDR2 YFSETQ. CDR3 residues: CASSLAMGPNNNEQFF. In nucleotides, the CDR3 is TGCGCCAGCAGCTTGGCCATGGGGCCGAACAACAATGAGCAGTTCTTC.

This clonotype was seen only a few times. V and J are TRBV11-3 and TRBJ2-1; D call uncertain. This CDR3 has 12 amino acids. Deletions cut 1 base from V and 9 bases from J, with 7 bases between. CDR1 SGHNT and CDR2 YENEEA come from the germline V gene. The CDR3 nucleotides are TGTGCCAGCAGCTTAGCCTTTAGTGAGCAGTTCTTC. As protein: CASSLAFSEQFF.

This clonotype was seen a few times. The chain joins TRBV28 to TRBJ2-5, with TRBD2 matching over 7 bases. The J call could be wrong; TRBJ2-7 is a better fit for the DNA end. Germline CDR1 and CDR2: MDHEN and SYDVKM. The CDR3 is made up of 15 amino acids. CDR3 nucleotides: TGTGCCAGCGGGGGTCGGGGTGGCGGGAGCTACGAGCAGTACTTC. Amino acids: CASGGRGGGSYEQYF.

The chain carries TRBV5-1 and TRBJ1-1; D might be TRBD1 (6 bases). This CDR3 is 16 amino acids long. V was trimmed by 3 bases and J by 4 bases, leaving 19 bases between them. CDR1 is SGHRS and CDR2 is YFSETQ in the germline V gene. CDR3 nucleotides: TGCGCCAGCAGCTGGGGGGACACAGGGCTCGGCACTGAAGCTTTCTTT. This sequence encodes CASSWGDTGLGTEAFF.